What follows are 26 T cell receptor beta chains derived from one specimen sequenced in a study of identical twins. TCRdb independently ran MiXCR on the 5' RACE reads; one entry per CDR3 protein. The repertoire includes under 450,000 distinct CDR3 sequences, about 18% of them detected once, and approximately 12% sits in the top ten. The material sequenced was naive T cells sorted from blood. These TCRs come from a man over 45 in good health.

This rearrangement joins TRBV20-1 to TRBJ2-1; 9 nucleotides align to TRBD2. This CDR3 spans 18 amino acids. Germline loops: CDR1 DFQATT, CDR2 SNEGSKA (reference sequence). V was clipped by 5 bases and J by 0 bases; unmatched bases: 14. The CDR3 nucleotides are TGCAGTGCTGAGCTAGCGGGGCTAAGGAAAAGCTCCTACAATGAGCAGTTCTTC. Protein product: CSAELAGLRKSSYNEQFF.

This clonotype has more than one count but fewer than ten. J is TRBJ1-2 and V is TRBV20-1; unclear D gene. V lost 0 bases to trimming and J lost 0 bases, with 5 bases between them. CDR1 DFQATT and CDR2 SNEGSKA come from the germline V gene (reference sequence). CDR3 length: 13 residues. This CDR3 reads CSARDSANYGYTF. Written as DNA, the CDR3 is TGCAGTGCTAGAGATTCCGCTAACTATGGCTACACCTTC.

The table lists this clonotype with many counts. This chain connects TRBV20-1 to TRBJ2-3; 11 bases map to TRBD2. V shed 6 bases, J shed 5 bases, and the junction held 13 bases outside the gene matches. CDR3 length equals 16 residues. Germline CDR1 reads DFQATT; CDR2 reads SNEGSKA (reference sequence). CDR3 protein: CSALPRVAGGRDTQYF. For the CDR3, the DNA is TGCAGTGCCCTCCCGAGGGTAGCGGGAGGGCGAGATACGCAGTATTTT.

In its sample, this clonotype was seen a few times. The chain uses TRBV7-2 and TRBJ1-3; D unresolved. The CDR3 consists of 15 residues. From germline, CDR1 is SGHTA and CDR2 FQGNSA. Trimming shortened V by 3 bases and J by 1 base, and 10 bases separated the two germline ends. The CDR3, as DNA: TGTGCCAGCAGCTTTGGCGCGGGTTCTGGAAACACCATATATTTT. This translates into CASSFGAGSGNTIYF.

The chain links TRBV20-1 to TRBJ1-6, with D unresolved. CDR3 size: 14 residues. The V and J ends lost 6 bases and 7 bases respectively, with 16 bases between them. CDR1 and CDR2 (germline): DFQATT, SNEGSKA (reference sequence). Written as DNA, the CDR3 is TGCAGTGCCATTACTAGTGCCCCCAATTCACCCCTCCACTTT. This encodes CSAITSAPNSPLHF.

With respect to this clonotype: Since a much larger clone is just one base distant, this may be a read error. V and J are TRBV18 and TRBJ2-3; no clear D. Trimming shortened V by 2 bases and J by 4 bases, and 7 bases separated the two germline ends. Germline CDR1 KGHSH, CDR2 LQKENI. This CDR3 spans 13 amino acids. The CDR3 here is CASSPGEADTQYF. The DNA for the CDR3 is TGTGCCAGCTCACCAGGGGAAGCAGATACGCAGTATTTT.

This clonotype was seen only a few times. V gene TRBV7-6 combines with J gene TRBJ2-2, with 7 nucleotides matching TRBD2. V gave up 1 base and J gave up 6 bases; unmatched junction bases: 11. CDR1 SGHVS and CDR2 FNYEAQ come from the germline V gene. The CDR3 is made up of 17 amino acids. Here the CDR3 reads CASSLGAGLGVAGELFF. The CDR3, as DNA: TGTGCCAGCAGCTTAGGTGCTGGACTAGGGGTGGCCGGGGAGCTGTTTTTT.

V gene TRBV28 combines with J gene TRBJ2-7, with 9 nucleotides matching TRBD2. The junction had 15 bases not matched to a gene; V was cut back by 3 bases and J by 0 bases. The CDR3 totals 19 residues. CDR1 and CDR2 (germline): MDHEN, SYDVKM. The chain's CDR3 is CASSLAGLAVQKSSYEQYF. CDR3 coding DNA: TGTGCCAGCAGTTTGGCGGGACTAGCCGTACAAAAGAGCTCCTACGAGCAGTACTTC.

This clonotype has a count of ten or more. In nucleotides, the CDR3 is TGTGCCAGCAGCGTAGGCCAGGTGGGTTACGAGCAGTACTTC. Translation: CASSVGQVGYEQYF. The chain is built from TRBV9 and TRBJ2-7, with D unclear. The CDR3 is made up of 14 amino acids. Trimming shortened V by 0 bases and J by 4 bases, and 11 bases separated the two germline ends. Germline V gives CDR1 SGDLS, CDR2 YYNGEE.

V gene TRBV24-1 combines with J gene TRBJ2-1; 8 nucleotides match TRBD1. This CDR3 is built from 16 residues. Germline CDR1 KGHDR, CDR2 SFDVKD. The ends lost 0 bases at V and 9 bases at J; junction bases unmatched: 9. The CDR3 sequence is CATSDLNTGGISEQFF. CDR3 bases: TGTGCCACCAGTGATTTGAATACAGGGGGTATCAGTGAGCAGTTCTTC.

V usage is TRBV29-1 and J usage is TRBJ2-7; D may be TRBD2 (6 bases). Germline CDR1 reads SQVTM; CDR2 reads ANQGSEA. The CDR3 is 12 residues long. Trimming removed 6 bases at V and 6 bases at J, with 15 bases between. The CDR3 sequence is CSVRPGDGEQYF. DNA of the CDR3: TGCAGCGTCCGACCGGGGGACGGCGAGCAGTACTTC.

This clonotype was found a few times. The chain is built from TRBV7-6 and TRBJ2-7; D may be TRBD2 (6 bases). Germline V CDR1 and CDR2: SGHVS, FNYEAQ. CDR3 size: 13 residues. Trimming took 5 bases from V and 3 from J, leaving 11 bases between them. The DNA of the CDR3 is TGTGCCAGCAGCGCGGGACTTAACTACGAGCAGTACTTC. This encodes CASSAGLNYEQYF.

The J gene is TRBJ1-5, the V gene TRBV4-1; D unclear. Looked up from germline, CDR1 is MGHRA and CDR2 is YSYEKL. Trimming removed 0 bases from V and 14 bases from J, with 14 bases in between. CDR3 length: 13 residues. In nucleotides, the CDR3 is TGCGCCAGCAGCCAAGAAGGGTCCCCGATTAAGCATTTT. This codes for CASSQEGSPIKHF.

This clonotype showed up just a few times. Written as DNA, the CDR3 is TGCGCCAGCAGCCAAGATACGGCGGGAGGGTTTACCGGGGAGCTGTTTTTT. This encodes CASSQDTAGGFTGELFF. The chain has TRBV4-3 and TRBJ2-2; 9 bases fit TRBD2. The CDR3 contains 17 residues. In germline, CDR1 is LGHNA, CDR2 YSLEER. The junction had 7 bases not matched to a gene; V was cut back by 0 bases and J by 5 bases.

This clonotype was observed at least ten times. The chain couples TRBV20-1 to TRBJ2-5; D assignment may be TRBD1 or TRBD2 (5 bases each). Per the germline V gene, CDR1 is DFQATT and CDR2 is SNEGSKA (reference sequence). V lost 1 base to trimming and J lost 5 bases, with 11 bases between them. CDR3 length equals 13 residues. CDR3 coding DNA: TGCAGTGCTAGAGCGGTAGGGGAGGAGACCCAGTACTTC. Translating gives CSARAVGEETQYF.

This clonotype was recorded many times. The chain recombines TRBV7-8 with TRBJ2-2, with TRBD2 matching 7 bases. The germline V gene encodes CDR1 SGHVS and CDR2 FQNEAQ. The ends lost 8 bases at V and 3 bases at J; junction bases unmatched: 12. The CDR3 is made up of 16 amino acids. The CDR3 nucleotides are TGTGCCAGCTTCGGCGGGCGGGAGTGGTACACCGGGGAGCTGTTTTTT. It translates to CASFGGREWYTGELFF.

There are a few counts of this clonotype. This chain links TRBV7-3 with TRBJ2-1; D gene unclear. The germline V gene has CDR1 SGHTA and CDR2 FQGTGA. The CDR3 consists of 14 residues. Trimming took 1 base from V and 6 from J, leaving 10 bases between them. The CDR3 DNA is TGTGCCAGCAGCTTAAATCGAGGCGGCAATGAGCAGTTCTTC. It codes for CASSLNRGGNEQFF.

This clonotype turned up a few times. This rearrangement joins TRBV4-3 to TRBJ2-5; D is possibly TRBD2 (6 bases). The V end lost 1 base, the J end lost 0 bases, and 12 bases lay between the germline ends. Germline CDR1 and CDR2: LGHNA and YSLEER. The CDR3 is made up of 16 amino acids. CDR3 in DNA: TGCGCCAGCAGCCAAGGTTGGGGCGGGAACCAAGAGACCCAGTACTTC. This translates into CASSQGWGGNQETQYF.

This clonotype has at least ten counts. The V and J genes are TRBV20-1 and TRBJ1-5, with D perhaps TRBD1 (5 bases). This CDR3 is built from 12 residues. Trimming took 7 bases from V and 5 from J, leaving 12 bases between them. The germline V gene has CDR1 DFQATT and CDR2 SNEGSKA (reference sequence). DNA for the CDR3: TGCAGTGTCCGAATGGGGGATCAGCCCCAGCATTTT. It translates to CSVRMGDQPQHF.

This clonotype occurred many times. This sequence joins TRBV4-3 and TRBJ2-1, with 7 bases matching TRBD2. CDR1 is LGHNA, CDR2 YSLEER, per germline. The V gene end was trimmed by 3 bases and the J gene end by 3 bases; junction bases not matched to a gene: 5. This CDR3 is 15 amino acids long. The CDR3: CASSHASGVYNEQFF. For the CDR3, the DNA is TGCGCCAGCAGCCATGCTAGCGGAGTCTACAATGAGCAGTTCTTC.

Points on this clonotype: A much larger clone lies one base from this, so it may be a read error. The chain links TRBV27 to TRBJ2-7; D gene ambiguous. Between the trimmed V and J ends, which lost 5 bases and 3 bases, there was a span of 14 bases. Germline CDR1 MNHEY, CDR2 SMNVEV (reference sequence). This CDR3 contains 14 residues. The CDR3 nucleotides are TGTGCCAGCAGTAGAAGCCGCGAGGACTACGAGCAGTACTTC. This encodes CASSRSREDYEQYF.

This clonotype has at least ten counts. The rearrangement links TRBV5-1 to TRBJ2-4; 9 nucleotides match TRBD2. Trimming at V came to 0 bases and at J to 9 bases, leaving 10 bases not matched to a gene. The CDR3 length is 16 residues. Germline V CDR1 and CDR2: SGHRS, YFSETQ. The CDR3 DNA is TGCGCCAGCAGCTTGGCCCCTAGCGGGAAGATTGGCATTCAGTACTTC. This gives the protein CASSLAPSGKIGIQYF.

About this clonotype itself: A much larger clone lies a single base off, so this may be a read error. The chain couples TRBV20-1 to TRBJ2-5; weak D call: TRBD2 (6 bases). The germline V gene has CDR1 DFQATT and CDR2 SNEGSKA (reference sequence). The CDR3 covers 14 residues. With 3 bases removed from V and 1 base from J, the gap between germline ends came to 12 bases. CDR3 protein: CSARGGKGQETQYF. The CDR3 nucleotides read TGCAGTGCTAGGGGGGGAAAAGGCCAAGAGACCCAGTACTTC.

The CDR3 region is CASSDSSYGYTF. CDR3 in DNA: TGTGCCAGCAGTGACAGTTCCTATGGCTACACCTTC. The chain couples TRBV5-6 to TRBJ1-2, with D maybe TRBD1 (5 bases). The CDR3 has 12 amino acids. Germline assignment: CDR1 SGHDT and CDR2 YYEEEE. V lost 5 bases, J lost 4 bases, and 9 bases lay in between.

V is TRBV29-1 and J is TRBJ1-1; D ambiguous. CDR1 is SQVTM and CDR2 is ANQGSEA in the germline V gene. The CDR3 is 13 residues long. The V gene lost 1 base and the J gene lost 4 bases, with 10 bases spanning the gap. The CDR3 sequence: CSVEGATRTEAFF. Here the CDR3 DNA reads TGCAGCGTTGAAGGGGCCACCCGCACTGAAGCTTTCTTT.

This clonotype has at least ten counts. The V call is TRBV29-1, the J call TRBJ2-1; D unresolved. CDR1 is SQVTM and CDR2 is ANQGSEA in the germline V gene. V lost 7 bases and J 2 bases, leaving 6 bases between the germline ends. The CDR3 loop spans 11 amino acids. CDR3: CSGVTYNEQFF. In nucleotides, the CDR3 is TGCAGCGGGGTGACCTACAATGAGCAGTTCTTC.